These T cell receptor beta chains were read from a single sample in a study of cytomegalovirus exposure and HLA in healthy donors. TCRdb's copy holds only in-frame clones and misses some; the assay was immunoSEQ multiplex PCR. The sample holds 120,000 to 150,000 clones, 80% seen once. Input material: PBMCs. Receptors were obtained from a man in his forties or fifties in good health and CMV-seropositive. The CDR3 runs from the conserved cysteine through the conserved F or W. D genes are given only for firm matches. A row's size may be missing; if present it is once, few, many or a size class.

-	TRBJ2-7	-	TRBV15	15	CATSRVGGPNYEQYF	TGTGCCACCAGCAGAGTGGGCGGGCCCAACTACGAGCAGTACTTC
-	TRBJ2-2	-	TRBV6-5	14	CASRLGTRRGELFF	TGTGCCAGCAGATTAGGGACACGGCGCGGGGAGCTGTTTTTT
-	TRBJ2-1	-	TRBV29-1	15	CSVVIRGFSYNEQFF	TGCAGCGTTGTAATCCGCGGCTTCTCCTACAATGAGCAGTTCTTC
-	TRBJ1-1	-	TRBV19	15	CASSIVGAMNTEAFF	TGTGCCAGTAGTATAGTAGGGGCCATGAACACTGAAGCTTTCTTT
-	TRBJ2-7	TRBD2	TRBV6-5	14	CASRPGTSPRTQYF	TGTGCCAGCAGACCCGGGACTAGCCCACGGACGCAGTACTTC
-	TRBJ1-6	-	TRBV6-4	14	CASSERFGNSPLHF	TGTGCCAGCAGTGAACGTTTCGGGAATTCACCCCTCCACTTT
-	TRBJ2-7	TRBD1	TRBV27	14	CASSFRQGVYEQYF	TGTGCCAGCAGTTTTAGGCAGGGGGTTTACGAGCAGTACTTC
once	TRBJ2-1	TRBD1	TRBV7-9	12	CASSLTGDEQFF	TGTGCCAGCAGCTTAACAGGGGATGAGCAGTTCTTC
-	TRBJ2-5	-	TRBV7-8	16	CASSLGPGRGQETQYF	TGTGCCAGCAGCTTAGGTCCTGGGAGGGGGCAAGAGACCCAGTACTTC
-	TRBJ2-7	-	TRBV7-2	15	CASSLDFRSSYEQYF	TGTGCCAGCAGCTTAGATTTTAGGAGCTCCTACGAGCAGTACTTC
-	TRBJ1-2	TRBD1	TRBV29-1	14	CSVDRGELNYGYTF	TGCAGCGTTGACAGGGGGGAGCTTAACTATGGCTACACCTTC
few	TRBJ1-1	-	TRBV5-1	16	CASSPFSAAENTEAFF	TGCGCCAGCAGCCCCTTTAGTGCTGCGGAGAACACTGAAGCTTTCTTT
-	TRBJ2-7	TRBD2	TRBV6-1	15	CASSEVVTSGGHEYF	TGTGCCAGCAGTGAAGTTGTGACTAGCGGGGGGCACGAGTACTTC
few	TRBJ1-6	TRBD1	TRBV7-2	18	CASSLAGQGSSYNSPLHF	TGTGCCAGCAGCTTAGCGGGACAGGGAAGCTCCTATAATTCACCCCTCCACTTT
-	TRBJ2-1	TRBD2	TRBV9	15	CASSTRLAGWDEQFF	TGTGCCAGCAGCACCCGACTAGCGGGGTGGGATGAGCAGTTCTTC
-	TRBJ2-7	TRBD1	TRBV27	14	CASSWAQGTYEQYF	TGTGCCAGCAGTTGGGCACAGGGGACCTACGAGCAGTACTTC
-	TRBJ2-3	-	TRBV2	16	CASSEGLAGITDTQYF	TGTGCCAGCAGTGAGGGACTCGCGGGTATCACAGATACGCAGTATTTT
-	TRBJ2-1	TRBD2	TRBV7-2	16	CASSRQTSGADNEQFF	TGTGCCAGCAGCCGACAAACTAGCGGGGCTGACAATGAGCAGTTCTTC
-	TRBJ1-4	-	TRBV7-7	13	CASSPNENEKLFF	TGTGCTAGCAGCCCAAATGAGAATGAAAAACTGTTTTTT
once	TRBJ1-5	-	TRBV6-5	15	CASSYSSRGNQPQHF	TGTGCCAGCAGTTACTCGAGCAGGGGTAATCAGCCCCAGCATTTT
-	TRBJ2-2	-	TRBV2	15	CASSVSQANTGELFF	TGTGCCAGCAGTGTCTCGCAGGCGAACACCGGGGAGCTGTTTTTT
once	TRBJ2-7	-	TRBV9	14	CASSVALRSHEQYF	TGTGCCAGCAGCGTAGCTCTAAGGAGCCACGAGCAGTACTTC
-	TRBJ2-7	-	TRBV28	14	CASSLGLSSSEQYF	TGTGCCAGCAGTTTAGGGCTATCCTCCTCCGAGCAGTACTTC
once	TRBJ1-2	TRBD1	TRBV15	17	CATSGRDRGRRDDGYTF	TGTGCCACCAGCGGCCGGGACAGGGGGCGCCGGGACGATGGCTACACCTTC
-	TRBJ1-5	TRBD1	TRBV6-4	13	CASSGDRAQPQHF	TGTGCCAGCAGTGGGGACAGGGCTCAGCCCCAGCATTTT
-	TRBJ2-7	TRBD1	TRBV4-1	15	CASSSAGQAVYEQYF	TGCGCCAGCAGCTCTGCGGGACAGGCCGTTTACGAGCAGTACTTC
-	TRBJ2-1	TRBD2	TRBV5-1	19	CASSLAGLAGGRSYNEQFF	TGCGCCAGCAGCTTGGCCGGGCTAGCGGGGGGGAGGTCCTACAATGAGCAGTTCTTC
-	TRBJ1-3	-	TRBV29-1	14	CSVEGGAVGNTIYF	TGCAGCGTTGAGGGGGGGGCCGTAGGAAACACCATATATTTT
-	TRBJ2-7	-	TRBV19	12	CASSIPGNEQYF	TGTGCCAGTAGTATTCCCGGGAACGAGCAGTACTTC
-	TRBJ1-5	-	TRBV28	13	CASSLGVVWDKHF	TGTGCCAGCAGTTTAGGGGTCGTCTGGGACAAACATTTT
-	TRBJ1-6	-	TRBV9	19	CASSDPRGRGRSYNSPLHF	TGTGCCAGCAGCGACCCGAGGGGCAGGGGAAGATCCTATAATTCACCCCTCCACTTT
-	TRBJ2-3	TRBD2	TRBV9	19	CASSVRSRSGRDPTDTQYF	TGTGCCAGCAGCGTGAGAAGTCGAAGCGGGAGGGACCCCACAGATACGCAGTATTTT
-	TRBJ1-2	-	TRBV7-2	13	CASSLDRYYGYTF	TGTGCCAGCAGCTTAGACAGATACTATGGCTACACCTTC
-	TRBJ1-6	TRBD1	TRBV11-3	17	CASSLLKGASYNSPLHF	TGTGCCAGCAGTCTACTTAAGGGGGCTTCCTATAATTCACCCCTCCACTTT